This entry lists 20 T cell receptor beta chains sequenced from one sample in a study of beta chain features in type 1 diabetes. The authors reverse transcribed all of the isolated RNA, so sequencing captured expressed TCRB transcripts. Assay: immunoSEQ multiplex PCR; the TCRdb copy retains only in-frame clones and omits some. The sample lists roughly 250,000 clones; 9% to 10% were seen once. Input material: naive CD4+ T cells from blood. These receptors came from a woman aged 18-29 years in good health.

The rearrangement uses TRBV25-1 and TRBJ1-1; no definite D call. The V gene lost 9 bases and the J gene lost 7 bases, with 24 bases spanning the gap. From germline, CDR1 is MGHDK and CDR2 SYGVNS. The CDR3 has 15 amino acids. The chain's CDR3 is CASSSGAQRDREAFF. The CDR3 coding sequence is TGTGCCAGTTCTAGTGGTGCCCAGCGAGACCGTGAAGCTTTCTTT.

This clone was observed a few times. The chain couples TRBV11-2 to TRBJ1-2, with D perhaps matching TRBD1 (5 bases). V was shortened by 5 bases and J by 7 bases, with 17 bases between the two germline ends. Germline V lookup: CDR1 SGHAT, CDR2 FQNNGV. This CDR3 contains 14 residues. The CDR3 coding sequence is TGTGCCAGCAGCCTAGCCCCCGGGGGATTTGGCTACACCTTC. Translating it yields CASSLAPGGFGYTF.

This clone was recorded a few times. The V call is TRBV5-1, the J call TRBJ2-1; 9 nucleotides align to TRBD2. The germline V gene encodes CDR1 SGHRS and CDR2 YFSETQ. Trimming cost V 0 bases and J 7 bases; bases outside gene matches: 14. The length of the CDR3 is 18 residues. CDR3 in amino acids: CASSLAGPESGRRNEQFF. The CDR3 nucleotides are TGCGCCAGCAGCTTGGCCGGCCCAGAGAGCGGGAGGCGAAATGAGCAGTTCTTC.

Only a few counts were recorded for this clone. The rearrangement links TRBV10-3 to TRBJ2-7; no clear D gene. The V end was cut by 1 base, the J end by 1 base, with 5 bases between. The CDR3 extends over 13 amino acids. Germline loops: CDR1 ENHRY, CDR2 SYGVKD. The CDR3 protein is CAISELSSYEQYF. CDR3 DNA: TGTGCCATCAGTGAGTTGAGTTCCTACGAGCAGTACTTC.

This clone has a handful of counts. V is TRBV18 and J is TRBJ1-1; a possible D gene is TRBD1 (6 bases). V was cut by 2 bases and J by 1 base, with 14 bases left in between. CDR3 length equals 16 residues. Germline assignment: CDR1 KGHSH and CDR2 LQKENI. CDR3 sequence: CASSPILVDRNTEAFF. The CDR3 DNA follows: TGTGCCAGCTCACCAATCCTCGTGGACAGGAACACTGAAGCTTTCTTT.

This clone was seen only a few times. The chain has TRBV13 and TRBJ2-1; TRBD1 matches at 10 bases. Trimming cost V 5 bases and J 5 bases; bases outside gene matches: 9. Germline-derived CDR1 and CDR2 are PRHDT and FYEKMQ (reference sequence). This CDR3 region has 16 residues. The chain's CDR3 is CASSRLGDRGDNEQFF. CDR3 bases: TGTGCCAGCAGCCGATTGGGGGACAGGGGTGACAATGAGCAGTTCTTC.

This clone was observed a few times. The V call is TRBV5-4, the J call TRBJ1-1; D may be TRBD1 (5 bases). The CDR3 is 17 amino acids. Trimming shortened V by 4 bases and J by 0 bases, and 19 bases separated the two germline ends. CDR1 is SGHNT and CDR2 is YYREEE in the germline V gene (reference sequence). The CDR3 DNA reads TGTGCCAGCAGCCCGGGAGGGGTGGAAGGGCTGAACACTGAAGCTTTCTTT. Its translation is CASSPGGVEGLNTEAFF.

The chain combines TRBV29-1 with TRBJ1-4; 7 bases fit TRBD1. CDR1 and CDR2 from the germline V gene are SQVTM and ANQGSEA. Losses at the gene ends were 6 bases for V and 4 bases for J; bases not matched to a gene: 8. CDR3 size: 14 residues. In DNA, the CDR3 is TGCAGCGTGGGGGAGGCAGGGGGTAATGAAAAACTGTTTTTT. As protein: CSVGEAGGNEKLFF.

This clone came up a few times. This chain joins TRBV27 and TRBJ2-7; possible D gene TRBD1, 5 bases. Germline loops: CDR1 MNHEY, CDR2 SMNVEV (reference sequence). There are 14 residues in the CDR3. V gave up 5 bases and J gave up 1 base, with 12 bases separating them. The CDR3 nucleotides read TGTGCCAGCAGTCCCAGGGTACTGTCCTACGAGCAGTACTTC. Translated: CASSPRVLSYEQYF.

The sample holds many counts of this clone. The V gene is TRBV7-9, the J gene TRBJ2-2; 7 bases fit TRBD1. Germline V CDR1 and CDR2: SEHNR, FQNEAQ (reference sequence). The CDR3 has 15 residues. Losses at the gene ends were 4 bases for V and 0 bases for J; bases not matched to a gene: 2. The CDR3 region has the DNA TGTGCCAGCAGCTCGCAGGGGGCGAACACCGGGGAGCTGTTTTTT. As protein: CASSSQGANTGELFF.

This clone has more than one count but fewer than ten. The CDR3 loop reads CSAIAIPGQFF. As DNA, the CDR3 is TGCAGTGCCATAGCCATACCTGGGCAGTTCTTC. The chain has TRBV20-1 and TRBJ2-1; D gene uncertain. Germline lookup yields CDR1 DFQATT and CDR2 SNEGSKA (reference sequence). V was shortened by 6 bases and J by 12 bases, with 15 bases between the two germline ends. This CDR3 is built from 11 residues.

In this sample, this clone turned up a few times. The rearrangement links TRBV18 to TRBJ2-1, with 7 bases identical to TRBD2. V lost 0 bases and J lost 8; bases outside the gene matches: 13. CDR3 length equals 17 residues. The germline V gene has CDR1 KGHSH and CDR2 LQKENI. The CDR3 nucleotides read TGTGCCAGCTCACCACCGGGGTTGGGACTACCGGGGGATGAGCAGTTCTTC. This translates into CASSPPGLGLPGDEQFF.

This clone was counted between two and nine times. J is TRBJ2-3 and V is TRBV5-1, with 10 bases that match TRBD2. After removal of 4 bases from V and 6 bases from J, the junction contained 11 bases not matched to a gene. The CDR3 consists of 16 residues. Per germline, CDR1 SGHRS and CDR2 YFSETQ. The chain's CDR3 is CASSPDGAGGPDTQYF. In nucleotides, the CDR3 is TGCGCCAGCAGCCCCGATGGAGCGGGGGGGCCTGATACGCAGTATTTT.

The chain combines TRBV27 with TRBJ2-7, with TRBD1 identical over 7 bases. The germline CDR1 and CDR2 sequences are MNHEY and SMNVEV (reference sequence). CDR3 length: 13 amino acids. V was clipped by 3 bases and J by 7 bases; unmatched bases: 6. As DNA, the CDR3 is TGTGCCAGCAGTTTCGCAGGGACAGATGAGCAGTACTTC. Amino acids: CASSFAGTDEQYF.

Notes on this clone: This sample also contains other DNA sequences that code for the same CDR3. The chain recombines TRBV29-1 with TRBJ1-1; no clear D gene. The V gene lost 6 bases and the J gene lost 1 base, with 6 bases spanning the gap. The CDR3 length is 11 residues. CDR1 is SQVTM, CDR2 ANQGSEA, per germline. The chain's CDR3 is CSVHRNTEAFF. CDR3 DNA sequence: TGCAGCGTACACCGGAACACTGAAGCTTTCTTT.

This clone was seen only a few times. The rearrangement joins TRBV2 to TRBJ1-4; D gene ambiguous. The length of the CDR3 is 15 residues. Trimming removed 2 bases from V and 7 bases from J, with 14 bases in between. Germline lookup yields CDR1 SNHLY and CDR2 FYNNEI. In DNA form, the CDR3 reads TGTGCCAGCAGTGAATGGCCCTGGCCACCTGAAAAACTGTTTTTT. It is translated as CASSEWPWPPEKLFF.

The V call is TRBV4-2, the J call TRBJ2-5, with 13 bases fitting TRBD2. V gave up 1 base and J gave up 4 bases; unmatched junction bases: 3. The CDR3 runs to 16 residues. Per germline, CDR1 LGHNA and CDR2 YNFKEQ. CDR3 DNA: TGTGCCAGCAGCCAAGTGGGGACTAGCGGGACAGAGACCCAGTACTTC. Translating it yields CASSQVGTSGTETQYF.

The rearrangement joins TRBV30 to TRBJ1-3; possibly TRBD1 for D (5 bases). CDR1 is GTSNPN, CDR2 SVGIG, per germline (reference sequence). Trimming removed 4 bases at V and 0 bases at J, with 16 bases between. This CDR3 region has 16 residues. The CDR3 DNA reads TGTGCCTGGAAGTTTGACAGCCTCAGCTCTGGAAACACCATATATTTT. It specifies CAWKFDSLSSGNTIYF.

This clone was detected a few times. The chain employs TRBV6-5 and TRBJ2-2; a possible D gene is TRBD1 (6 bases). Per the germline V gene, CDR1 is MNHEY and CDR2 is SVGAGI. V was trimmed by 7 bases and J by 6 bases, leaving 12 bases between them. The CDR3 spans 13 residues. The CDR3 sequence is CASNPRGPGELFF. The CDR3 nucleotides are TGTGCCAGCAACCCCAGGGGTCCCGGGGAGCTGTTTTTT.

This clone was seen a few times. The rearrangement joins TRBV30 to TRBJ1-1; TRBD1 is a possible D gene (6 bases). V lost 2 bases, J lost 3 bases, and 7 bases lay in between. CDR3 length: 12 amino acids. Germline assignment: CDR1 GTSNPN and CDR2 SVGIG (reference sequence). CDR3 sequence: CAWSRTDTEAFF. The CDR3 nucleotides read TGTGCCTGGAGTCGGACAGACACTGAAGCTTTCTTT.